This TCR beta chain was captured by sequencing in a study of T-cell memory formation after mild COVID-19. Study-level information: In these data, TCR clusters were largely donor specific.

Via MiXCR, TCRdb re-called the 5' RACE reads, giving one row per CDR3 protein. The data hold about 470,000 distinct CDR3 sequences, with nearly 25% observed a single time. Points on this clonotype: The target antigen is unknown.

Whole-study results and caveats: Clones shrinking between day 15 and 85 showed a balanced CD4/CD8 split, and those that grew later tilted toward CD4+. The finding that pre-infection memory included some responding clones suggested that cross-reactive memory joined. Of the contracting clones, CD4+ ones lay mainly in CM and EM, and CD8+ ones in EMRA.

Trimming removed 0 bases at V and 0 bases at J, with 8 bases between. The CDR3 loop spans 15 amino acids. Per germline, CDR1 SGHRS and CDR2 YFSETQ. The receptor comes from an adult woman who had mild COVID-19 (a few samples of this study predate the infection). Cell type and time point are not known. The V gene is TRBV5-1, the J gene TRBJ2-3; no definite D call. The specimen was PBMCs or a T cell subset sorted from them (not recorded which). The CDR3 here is CASSLGRLSTDTQYF. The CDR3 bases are TGCGCCAGCAGCTTGGGAAGACTCAGCACAGATACGCAGTATTTT.